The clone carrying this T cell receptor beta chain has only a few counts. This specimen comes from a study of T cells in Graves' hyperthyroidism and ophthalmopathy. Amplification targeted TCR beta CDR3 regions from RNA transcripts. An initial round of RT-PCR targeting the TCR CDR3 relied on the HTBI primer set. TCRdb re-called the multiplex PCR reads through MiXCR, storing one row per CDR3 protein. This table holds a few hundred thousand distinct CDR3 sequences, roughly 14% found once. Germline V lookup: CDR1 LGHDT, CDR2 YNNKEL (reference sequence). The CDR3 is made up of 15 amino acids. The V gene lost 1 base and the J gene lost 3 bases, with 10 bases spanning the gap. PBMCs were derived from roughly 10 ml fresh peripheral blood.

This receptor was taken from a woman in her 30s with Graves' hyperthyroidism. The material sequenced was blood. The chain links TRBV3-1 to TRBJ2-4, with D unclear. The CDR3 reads CASSQVPGYKNIQYF. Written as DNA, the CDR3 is TGTGCCAGCAGCCAAGTGCCGGGTTACAAAAACATTCAGTACTTC.